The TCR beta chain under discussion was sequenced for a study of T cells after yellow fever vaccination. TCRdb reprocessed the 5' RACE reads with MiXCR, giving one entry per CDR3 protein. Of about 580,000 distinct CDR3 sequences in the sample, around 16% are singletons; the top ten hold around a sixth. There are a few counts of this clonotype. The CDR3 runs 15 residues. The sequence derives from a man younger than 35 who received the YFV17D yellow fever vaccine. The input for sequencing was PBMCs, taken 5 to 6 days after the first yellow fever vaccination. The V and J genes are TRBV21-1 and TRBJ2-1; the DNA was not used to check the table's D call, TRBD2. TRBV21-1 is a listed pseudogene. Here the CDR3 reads CASSKEFRLALWKFF. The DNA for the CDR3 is TGTGCCAGCAGCAAAGAATTTAGGCTAGCTTTATGGAAGTTCTTC.